This TCR beta chain was found in a study of T cells in Graves' hyperthyroidism and ophthalmopathy. Researchers amplified the TCR beta CDR3 regions from RNA transcripts. HTBI primers were employed in a first-round RT-PCR of the TCR CDR3. TCRdb re-analysed the multiplex PCR reads in MiXCR, keeping a single row per CDR3 protein. The data contain hundreds of thousands of distinct CDR3 sequences, roughly 15% of them seen just once; the ten biggest clones take up about 9.4%. CDR3 length equals 14 residues. V gave up 0 bases and J gave up 5 bases, with 9 bases separating them. Germline lookup yields CDR1 SGHRS and CDR2 YFSETQ.

The rearrangement uses TRBV5-1 and TRBJ1-5, with a weak D call TRBD1 (5 bases). The TCR sequence derives from a woman aged 18-35 years with Graves' hyperthyroidism. Sequencing was done on a sample of blood. CDR3 nucleotides: TGCGCCAGCAGCTTGGGGGGGGGAGATCAGCCCCAGCATTTT. Its translation: CASSLGGGDQPQHF.